This T cell receptor (beta chain) was sequenced in a study of blood T cell repertoires in COVID-19. Study context: Material from acute and convalescent COVID-19 was sourced from the United States, Italy and Spain. T cells, B-cell-depleted T cells, or PBMCs supplied cDNA or gDNA.

The table came from immunoSEQ multiplex PCR; TCRdb's copy has only in-frame clones and leaves some out. This table has 150,000 or so clones, over 70% appearing once. Study members were between roughly 18 and 89 years old and lived in approximately 25 US regions. CDR1 is SGHRS, CDR2 YFSETQ, per germline. The CDR3 is 13 residues long. V shed 1 base and J shed 5 bases, with 10 bases lying between them. Sequenced sample: PBMCs or T cells enriched from blood (not recorded which). J is TRBJ2-7 and V is TRBV5-1; weak D call: TRBD2 (5 bases). The TCR was taken from a woman between 40 and 50 years old with acute COVID-19. The CDR3 nucleotides read TGCGCCAGCAGCTTGAGAGGGATGGACGAGCAGTACTTC. Encoded protein: CASSLRGMDEQYF.